Below are 3 T cell receptor beta chains sequenced from a single sample in a study of cytomegalovirus exposure and HLA in healthy donors. This PCR relied on a set of 60 Vbeta primers and 13 Jbeta primers. Repertoires were generated with immunoSEQ multiplex PCR, while TCRdb's copy carries only in-frame clones and drops some. The profile shows about 94,000 clones, roughly 80% of them singletons. Sequencing was performed on PBMCs. These receptors came from a human donor in good health.

The rearrangement links TRBV7-3 to TRBJ2-2; D call uncertain. The germline gives CDR1 SGHTA, CDR2 FQGTGA. This CDR3 contains 16 residues. V was shortened by 4 bases and J by 4 bases, with 16 bases between the two germline ends. CDR3 residues: CASSSRRSPSTGELFF. The CDR3 region has the DNA TGTGCCAGCAGCTCCCGAAGAAGCCCGAGCACCGGGGAGCTGTTTTTT.

This rearrangement joins TRBV15 to TRBJ2-5; 9 positions agree with TRBD1. The CDR3 extends over 15 amino acids. CDR1 is LNHNV and CDR2 is YYDKDF in the germline V gene (reference sequence). With 0 bases clipped from V and 5 bases from J, the junction kept 4 bases outside the gene matches. The chain's CDR3 is CATSRDGQGRETQYF. DNA of the CDR3: TGTGCCACCAGCAGAGATGGACAGGGGCGGGAGACCCAGTACTTC.

For the CDR3, the DNA is TGTGCCAGCAGCCCCTCAGCGTTCGAGCAGTTCTTC. Amino acids: CASSPSAFEQFF. The rearrangement joins TRBV7-2 to TRBJ2-1; D not resolved. Germline CDR1 reads SGHTA; CDR2 reads FQGNSA. V was clipped by 5 bases and J by 10 bases, with 12 bases between them. This CDR3 is 12 amino acids long.